The T cell receptor beta chain described here comes from a study of Ad26.COV2.S vaccination and SARS-CoV-2 variants. Findings of the study overall: Total T cell responses may have been underestimated by the TCR breadth and depth analyses. Placebo recipients had lower spike-specific TCR breadth than vaccine recipients.

The CDR3 is 16 residues long. V lost 3 bases and J lost 3; bases outside the gene matches: 4. CDR1 LGHDT and CDR2 YNNKEL come from the germline V gene (reference sequence). Assay used: immunoSEQ multiplex PCR; TCRdb lists only in-frame clones, some missing. This sample has some 640,000 clones, with more than 80% found just once. Remarks on this clone: As yet, its antigen is unknown.

Treatment described: roughly 18 received Ad26.COV2.S at low or high dose, single or two shots; roughly five received placebo; per-sample allocation not given. Samples analyzed were those drawn on day 63 after the first vaccine or placebo injection. This sequence originates from a person aged 18 to 59 who received the Ad26.COV2.S COVID-19 vaccine or a placebo. The rearrangement joins TRBV3-1 (or the pseudogene TRBV3-2) to TRBJ1-3, with 11 bases matching TRBD1. The source was peripheral blood, collected in a trial of Ad26.COV2.S vaccine versus placebo. The CDR3 DNA reads TGTGCCAGCAGCCACCTGGGACAGGGGGTTGGAAACACCATATATTTT. Its protein is CASSHLGQGVGNTIYF.